This T cell receptor beta chain was captured in a study of cytomegalovirus exposure and HLA in healthy donors. The V gene's germline CDR1 is SGHNT and CDR2 YYREEE (reference sequence). V lost 0 bases to trimming and J lost 6 bases; unmatched junction nucleotides: 1. This CDR3 has 15 residues. Study-level points and caveats: No immune exposure information besides CMV serostatus was available. Several of the most significant clusters were apparently associated with common viral pathogens in a later analysis.

Researchers ran the PCR with 60 Vbeta and 13 Jbeta primers. Measured with immunoSEQ multiplex PCR; TCRdb has only the in-frame clones, and not every one. The table lists some 100,000 clones, 81% of them singletons. Regarding this clone: Its antigen remains unidentified.

The J gene is TRBJ2-1, the V gene TRBV5-4; 12 positions match TRBD2. The clonotype was recovered from a woman aged 25 to 39 in good health and CMV-seronegative. Sequences were obtained from PBMCs. CDR3 in DNA: TGTGCCAGCAGCTTGGGGACTAGCGGGGTCAATGAGCAGTTCTTC. Encoded protein: CASSLGTSGVNEQFF.